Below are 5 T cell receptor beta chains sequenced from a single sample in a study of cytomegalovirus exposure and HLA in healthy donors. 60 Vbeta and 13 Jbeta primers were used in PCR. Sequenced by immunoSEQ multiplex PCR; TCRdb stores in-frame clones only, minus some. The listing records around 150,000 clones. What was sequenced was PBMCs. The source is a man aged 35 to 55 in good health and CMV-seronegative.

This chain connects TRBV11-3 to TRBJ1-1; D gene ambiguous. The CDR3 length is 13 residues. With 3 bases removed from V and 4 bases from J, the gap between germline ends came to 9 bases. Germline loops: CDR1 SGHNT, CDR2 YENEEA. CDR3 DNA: TGTGCCAGCAGCTTGAGGGAGAGCACTGAAGCTTTCTTT. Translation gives CASSLRESTEAFF.

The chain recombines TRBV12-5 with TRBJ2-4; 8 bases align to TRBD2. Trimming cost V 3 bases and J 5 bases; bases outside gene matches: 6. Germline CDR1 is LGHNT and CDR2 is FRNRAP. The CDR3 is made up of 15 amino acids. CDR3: CASGFSGGAQNIQYF. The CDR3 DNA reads TGTGCTAGTGGTTTCTCCGGGGGGGCCCAAAACATTCAGTACTTC.

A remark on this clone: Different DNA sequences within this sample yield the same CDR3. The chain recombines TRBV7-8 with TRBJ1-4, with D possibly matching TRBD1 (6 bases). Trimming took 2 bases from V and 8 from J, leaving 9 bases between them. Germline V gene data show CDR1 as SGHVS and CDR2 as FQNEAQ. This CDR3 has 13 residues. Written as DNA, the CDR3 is TGTGCCAGCAGCTTATCCCAGGGGGAAAAACTGTTTTTT. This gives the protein CASSLSQGEKLFF.

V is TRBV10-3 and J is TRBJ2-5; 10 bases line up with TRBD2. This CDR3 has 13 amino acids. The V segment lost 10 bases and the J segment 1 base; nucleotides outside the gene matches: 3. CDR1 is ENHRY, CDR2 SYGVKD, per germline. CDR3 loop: CATLAGAQETQYF. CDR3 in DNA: TGTGCCACCCTAGCGGGGGCCCAAGAGACCCAGTACTTC.

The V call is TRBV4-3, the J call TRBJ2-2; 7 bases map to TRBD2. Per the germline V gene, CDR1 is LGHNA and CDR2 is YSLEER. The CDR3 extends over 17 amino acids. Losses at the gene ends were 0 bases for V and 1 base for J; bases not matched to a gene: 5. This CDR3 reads CASSQEPRGGNTGELFF. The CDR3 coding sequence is TGCGCCAGCAGCCAAGAGCCGCGCGGGGGGAACACCGGGGAGCTGTTTTTT.